The 7 T cell receptor beta chains below come from one sample, sequenced in a study of blood T cell repertoires in COVID-19. Sequenced by immunoSEQ multiplex PCR; TCRdb stores in-frame clones only, minus some. Of around 130,000 clones in the sample, approximately 83% were seen once. Sequencing was done on a sample of peripheral blood. The receptors derive from a woman in her 70s with acute or convalescent COVID-19.

The CDR3 loop is CASSGDRVWANYGYTF. Here the CDR3 DNA reads TGTGCCAGCAGTGGGGACAGGGTTTGGGCTAACTATGGCTACACCTTC. V and J are TRBV6-6 and TRBJ1-2, with 9 bases matching TRBD1. Trimming at V came to 5 bases and at J to 0 bases, leaving 7 bases not matched to a gene. The CDR3 is 16 residues long. The germline V gene has CDR1 MNHNY and CDR2 SVGAGI (reference sequence).

The chain joins TRBV29-1 to TRBJ2-7, with TRBD1 identical over 9 bases. Germline assignment: CDR1 SQVTM and CDR2 ANQGSEA. The CDR3 has 14 amino acids. V lost 4 bases to trimming and J lost 1 base; unmatched junction nucleotides: 5. The CDR3 region has the DNA TGCAGCGTTGTAATAGGACAGGGGTCCTACGAGCAGTACTTC. Its protein product is CSVVIGQGSYEQYF.

In its sample, this clone was seen a few times. The chain links TRBV4-3 to TRBJ1-1; no reliable D call. Trimming cost V 1 base and J 8 bases, with 8 bases left between them. Germline-derived CDR1 and CDR2 are LGHNA and YSLEER. The CDR3 length is 12 residues. CDR3 region: CASSQGAREAFF. CDR3 DNA: TGCGCCAGCAGCCAAGGGGCCAGGGAAGCTTTCTTT.

The chain links TRBV7-3 to TRBJ2-3; possible D gene TRBD2, 6 bases. Germline V gene data show CDR1 as SGHTA and CDR2 as FQGTGA. The CDR3 contains 15 residues. Trimming removed 5 bases from V and 1 base from J, with 13 bases in between. CDR3 DNA: TGTGCCAGCAGCCCGGCGGGGTTTCGCACAGATACGCAGTATTTT. Its translation: CASSPAGFRTDTQYF.

The CDR3 sequence: CASSYSIGTGSSYNSPLHF. The CDR3 bases are TGTGCCAGCAGTTACTCGATTGGGACAGGGAGCTCCTATAATTCACCCCTCCACTTT. J is TRBJ1-6 and V is TRBV6-2 or TRBV6-3, with 9 nucleotides matching TRBD1. The V gene end was trimmed by 0 bases and the J gene end by 0 bases; junction bases not matched to a gene: 6. CDR1 and CDR2 (germline): MNHEY, SVGEGT. The CDR3 has 19 amino acids.

The rearrangement links TRBV6-5 to TRBJ2-2; 7 nucleotides match TRBD1. V gave up 1 base and J gave up 0 bases; unmatched junction bases: 2. The germline V gene has CDR1 MNHEY and CDR2 SVGAGI. CDR3 length: 16 residues. CDR3 nucleotide sequence: TGTGCCAGCAGTTACTTGGGACAGACGAACACCGGGGAGCTGTTTTTT. This sequence encodes CASSYLGQTNTGELFF.

V and J are TRBV4-3 and TRBJ1-4; D is perhaps TRBD1 (5 bases). Germline CDR1 is LGHNA and CDR2 is YSLEER. V lost 5 bases and J lost 0, with 13 bases in between. The length of the CDR3 is 16 residues. The CDR3 spells CASSRGSPPTNEKLFF. The CDR3 nucleotides read TGCGCCAGCAGCAGGGGCTCACCCCCAACTAATGAAAAACTGTTTTTT.